The present entry profiles one T cell receptor (beta chain) with its context. Antigen: not known. After removal of 4 bases from V and 4 bases from J, the junction contained 4 bases not matched to a gene. This CDR3 contains 13 residues. Germline V gives CDR1 GTSNPN, CDR2 SVGIG (reference sequence). The record originates from a study of T cell responses to AZD1222 COVID-19 vaccine. Some clones are missing from TCRdb's copy, which holds only in-frame ones; the method was immunoSEQ multiplex PCR. The sample shows approximately 110,000 clones, about 91% of them seen only once. Study-wide results and caveats: It was only after the peak T cell response that any repertoires were sampled. The donors showed a predominance of white British ancestry and of females, with possible underestimation of clonal diversity.

Here the sequenced sample was peripheral blood, taken on day 0 of AZD1222 vaccination. V and J are TRBV30 and TRBJ1-5; 7 nucleotides align to TRBD1. The sequence derives from an adult in good health. Written as DNA, the CDR3 is TGTGCCTGGAATGCAGGGGGTAATCAGCCCCAGCATTTT. Its protein product is CAWNAGGNQPQHF.